This entry describes one T cell receptor (beta chain). Assay used: immunoSEQ multiplex PCR; TCRdb lists only in-frame clones, some missing. The table lists 650,000 to 950,000 clones, around 85% of them singletons. The data stem from a study of shared T cell receptors in the human thymus. The CDR3 runs to 16 residues. Germline V CDR1 and CDR2: LNHNV, YYDKDF (reference sequence). V lost 2 bases, J lost 0 bases, and 11 bases lay in between. Another study also made use of these data, one on human thymus T cells. That source reports: During corrective heart surgery, resections were taken, and the thymus tissue came from them.

The sequencing input was thymocytes. The chain carries TRBV15 and TRBJ1-3, with D tentatively TRBD1 (6 bases). This TCR derives from a girl under three years old with a congenital heart defect. The CDR3 DNA is TGTGCCACCAGCAGAACAGGGAACAGCTCTGGAAACACCATATATTTT. Translation: CATSRTGNSSGNTIYF. The full variable domain, its missing parts supplied by reference TRBV15 and TRBJ1-3, is DAMVIQNPRYQVTQFGKPVTLSCSQTLNHNVMYWYQQKSSQAPKLLFHYYDKDFNNEADTPDNFQSRRPNTSFCFLDIRSPGLGDTAMYLCATSRTGNSSGNTIYFGEGSWLTVV.